The entry below describes one T cell receptor (beta chain). Its antigen is unknown. Expressed TCRB transcripts were sequenced, since all the RNA that had been isolated was reverse transcribed. The method was immunoSEQ multiplex PCR; TCRdb's version includes in-frame clones alone and lacks a portion of them. The data show 640,000 or so clones, with 11% to 15% seen just once and approximately 0.039% held by the top ten. Each population that was sorted was more than 98% pure. This entry is derived from a study of beta chain features in type 1 diabetes. Study-wide results and caveats: TCRB CDR3 length was moderately but significantly reduced in all four CD4+ subsets of Type 1 diabetes patients.

The CDR3 totals 15 residues. After removal of 4 bases from V and 5 bases from J, the junction contained 11 bases not matched to a gene. Per germline, CDR1 SGDLS and CDR2 YYNGEE. The TCR sequence derives from a man aged 18 to 30 with type 1 diabetes. V is TRBV9 and J is TRBJ2-5, with 7 nucleotides matching TRBD2. The sequenced material came from naive CD4+ T cells from blood. CDR3 sequence reads: CASSHLAARRETQYF. The CDR3 DNA reads as TGTGCCAGCAGCCATCTAGCGGCCAGGCGGGAGACCCAGTACTTC.